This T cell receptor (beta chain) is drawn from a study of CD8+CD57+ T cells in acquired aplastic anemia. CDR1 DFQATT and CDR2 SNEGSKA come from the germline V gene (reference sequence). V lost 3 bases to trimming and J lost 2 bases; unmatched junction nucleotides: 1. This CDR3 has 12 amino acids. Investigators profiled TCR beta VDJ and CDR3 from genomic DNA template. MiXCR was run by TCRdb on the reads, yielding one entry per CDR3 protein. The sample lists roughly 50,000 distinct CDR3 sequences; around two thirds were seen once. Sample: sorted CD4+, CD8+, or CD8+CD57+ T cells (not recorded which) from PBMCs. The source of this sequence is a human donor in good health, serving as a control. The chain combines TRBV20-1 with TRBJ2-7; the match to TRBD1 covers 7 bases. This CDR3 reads CSASGQAYEQYF. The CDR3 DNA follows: TGCAGTGCTAGCGGACAGGCCTACGAGCAGTACTTC.